The source of this T cell receptor (beta chain) is a study of CD8+ T cells in alopecia areata. Treatment indicated: oral pan-JAK inhibitor, 5-10 mg twice daily. In each case, RNA was isolated and then reverse transcribed into cDNA as the sequencing template. The data were produced by immunoSEQ multiplex PCR, yet TCRdb's version contains in-frame clones alone and is incomplete. The sample lists 150,000 to 200,000 clones, 64% occurring once. Germline-derived CDR1 and CDR2 are LGHNA and YSLEER. Unmatched junction bases numbered 6, after V lost 0 bases and J lost 3 bases. This CDR3 contains 16 residues. This TCR derives from a human donor with alopecia areata. The V call is TRBV4-3, the J call TRBJ1-1; TRBD1 aligns across 8 bases. The sequencing here drew on CD4+ T cells sorted from blood, taken at week 49, from a patient treated with tofacitinib. For the CDR3, the DNA is TGCGCCAGCAGCCAAGATCGGACAGGGACCGACACTGAAGCTTTCTTT. It translates to CASSQDRTGTDTEAFF.